The present entry profiles one TCR beta chain with its context. Antigen: not known. PCR used 60 Vbeta primers and 13 Jbeta primers. The repertoire was sequenced with immunoSEQ multiplex PCR; TCRdb's copy has only in-frame clones and lacks some. The sample has about 91,000 clones, approximately 86% seen once; the top ten hold 9% to 9.5%. This sample is drawn from a study of cytomegalovirus exposure and HLA in healthy donors. As for the study in general: Early on, a data release was issued that held 65 million to 100 million unique TCRs from HLA-typed donors.

Findings of the study overall: Per a prior analysis, the majority of TCR beta V segments were productive roughly 87% or roughly 30% of the time. Altogether, 170 or so TCR beta chains were recorded as cytomegalovirus-associated. It was reportedly the case that the classifier diagnosed cytomegalovirus status with high specificity and sensitivity.

CDR3 size: 18 residues. Germline CDR1 and CDR2: SGHDT and YYEEEE. V shed 1 base and J 0 bases; nucleotides not matched to a gene: 9. This sequence joins TRBV5-6 and TRBJ1-4, with 7 nucleotides matching TRBD1. This sequence was found in a young man in good health and CMV-seropositive. Input material: PBMCs. The CDR3 coding sequence is TGTGCCAGCAGCTTGAGGGGGCAGAGCAAGGCAACTAATGAAAAACTGTTTTTT. It yields the protein CASSLRGQSKATNEKLFF.